Below, 29 T cell receptor beta chains from the same sample are listed, as sequenced in a study of OX40 agonist ivuxolimab in advanced cancers. The method was the immunoSEQ multiplex PCR assay. What TCRdb holds here is the immuneACCESS table cut down to in-frame rearrangements. Part of the clones is not present; checked against another copy, under half of the missing clones reflect an unresolved V gene, and the others are unexplained. The sample table contains under 150,000 clones; only one count was recorded for 85% to 95% of them. Together, the top ten hold roughly 0.94% of the sample. This material consisted of CD4+ or CD8+ T cells sorted from blood, taken in a trial of the OX40 agonist ivuxolimab. These TCRs come from an adult with an advanced solid tumor such as melanoma, head and neck, liver or kidney cancer.

The chain recombines TRBV2 with TRBJ2-2; D ambiguous. The germline V gene has CDR1 SNHLY and CDR2 FYNNEI. The germline V and J ends were trimmed by 8 bases and 1 base, with 8 bases remaining between them. The CDR3 is 13 residues long. The CDR3 sequence is CASVTGNTGELFF. The DNA for the CDR3 is TGTGCCAGCGTGACGGGGAACACCGGGGAGCTGTTTTTT.

CDR3 nucleotides: TGTGCCAGCAGCACGGGGACTAGCGGGGGATCTGAGCAGTTCTTC. It specifies CASSTGTSGGSEQFF. The rearrangement uses TRBV7-2 and TRBJ2-1; TRBD2 aligns across 14 bases. V dropped 5 bases and J dropped 9; count of bases not matched to a gene: 6. Germline-derived CDR1 and CDR2 are SGHTA and FQGNSA. The CDR3 contains 15 residues.

V is TRBV6-5 and J is TRBJ2-1; D gene unclear. The germline V gene encodes CDR1 MNHEY and CDR2 SVGAGI. Trimming shortened V by 7 bases and J by 2 bases, and 6 bases separated the two germline ends. This CDR3 spans 12 amino acids. The CDR3 spells CASTGPYNEQFF. CDR3 in DNA: TGTGCCAGCACCGGACCCTACAATGAGCAGTTCTTC.

The genes are TRBV28 and TRBJ2-6; D call uncertain. The CDR3 totals 12 residues. The V gene lost 4 bases and the J gene lost 4 bases, with 2 bases spanning the gap. Germline values: CDR1 MDHEN, CDR2 SYDVKM. The CDR3 coding sequence is TGTGCCAGCAGTTCCGGGGCCAACGTCCTGACTTTC. It yields the protein CASSSGANVLTF.

The V gene is TRBV29-1, the J gene TRBJ2-3; 10 bases agree with TRBD2. The germline gives CDR1 SQVTM, CDR2 ANQGSEA. J was trimmed by 3 bases and V by 0 bases; bases with no gene match: 12. The CDR3 is 18 residues long. The CDR3 protein is CSVEDRFLASGSTDTQYF. CDR3 DNA: TGCAGCGTTGAAGATCGGTTTCTGGCTAGCGGGAGTACAGATACGCAGTATTTT.

This clone came up once. The chain employs TRBV6-6 and TRBJ2-7; TRBD2 matches 10 bases. Germline trimming cut 2 bases from V and 8 bases from J; bases unmatched to any gene: 3. Germline lookup yields CDR1 MNHNY and CDR2 SVGAGI (reference sequence). The CDR3 contains 13 residues. CDR3 nucleotides: TGTGCCAGCAGTTACGGGACTAGCGAGAAGCAGTACTTC. Residues: CASSYGTSEKQYF.

This chain joins TRBV6-1 and TRBJ1-2, with D unresolved. The CDR3 extends over 11 amino acids. Germline V gene data show CDR1 as MNHNS and CDR2 as SASEGT. Trimming shortened V by 7 bases and J by 8 bases, and 11 bases separated the two germline ends. Here the CDR3 reads CASIYVEGYTF. CDR3 in DNA: TGTGCCAGCATTTACGTCGAAGGCTACACCTTC.

The rearrangement joins TRBV18 to TRBJ1-6, with unresolved D. Trimming removed 0 bases at V and 0 bases at J, with 6 bases between. The CDR3 contains 16 residues. Germline V CDR1 and CDR2: KGHSH, LQKENI. The CDR3 sequence: CASSPPFSSYNSPLHF. In nucleotides, the CDR3 is TGTGCCAGCTCACCACCGTTTAGCTCCTATAATTCACCCCTCCACTTT.

V usage is TRBV28 and J usage is TRBJ2-6; D tentatively reads TRBD1 or TRBD2 (6 bases each). The CDR3 spans 14 residues. The germline V and J ends were trimmed by 6 bases and 4 bases, with 10 bases remaining between them. Germline CDR1 MDHEN, CDR2 SYDVKM. Here the CDR3 DNA reads TGTGCCAGCAGGGGGGGCTCAGGGGCCAACGTCCTGACTTTC. Residues: CASRGGSGANVLTF.

J is TRBJ1-3 and V is TRBV11-3, with D perhaps TRBD1 (5 bases). Trimming removed 8 bases from V and 6 bases from J, with 17 bases in between. The CDR3 totals 14 residues. Looked up from germline, CDR1 is SGHNT and CDR2 is YENEEA. The CDR3 DNA sequence: TGTGCCAGCGCGCTTGGTGGGGGAGAAAACACCATATATTTT. Translated: CASALGGGENTIYF.

The chain uses TRBV5-4 and TRBJ2-7; TRBD2 aligns across 11 bases. V lost 2 bases to trimming and J lost 7 bases; unmatched junction nucleotides: 8. CDR3 length equals 15 residues. The germline gives CDR1 SGHNT, CDR2 YYREEE (reference sequence). The CDR3 bases are TGTGCCAGCAGCTTTGTAGCGGGGGGGCCTCCGGAGCAGTACTTC. Translation gives CASSFVAGGPPEQYF.

This chain uses TRBV2 with TRBJ2-1, with TRBD1 matching over 8 bases. The CDR3 spans 15 residues. The V gene's germline CDR1 is SNHLY and CDR2 FYNNEI. V trimming: 6 bases; J trimming: 0 bases; junction bases outside the gene matches: 4. The CDR3, as DNA: TGTGCCAGCAGGGGTGACAGGGGCTCCTACAATGAGCAGTTCTTC. Protein: CASRGDRGSYNEQFF.

This sequence joins TRBV11-2 and TRBJ1-5; 10 positions match TRBD1. The CDR3 spans 15 residues. The J segment lost 7 bases and the V segment lost 6 bases, leaving 9 bases of the junction unmatched. Per the germline V gene, CDR1 is SGHAT and CDR2 is FQNNGV. CDR3 DNA sequence: TGTGCCAGCAGTCTCGACAGGGGGCATGGACAGCCCCAGCATTTT. Translation: CASSLDRGHGQPQHF.

The gene calls are TRBV28 and TRBJ1-1; D may be TRBD1 (5 bases). The CDR3 runs 14 residues. Germline V gives CDR1 MDHEN, CDR2 SYDVKM. The V gene lost 2 bases and the J gene lost 4 bases, with 11 bases spanning the gap. The CDR3 region is CASSLGSRGTEAFF. The CDR3 nucleotides are TGTGCCAGCAGTTTAGGTAGTAGGGGCACTGAAGCTTTCTTT.

The chain joins TRBV6-5 to TRBJ1-4; D remains ambiguous. Germline-derived CDR1 and CDR2 are MNHEY and SVGAGI. Trimming shortened V by 4 bases and J by 0 bases, and 6 bases separated the two germline ends. The CDR3 sequence is 14 residues long. In DNA, the CDR3 is TGTGCCAGCAGTTTCAGTGCAACTAATGAAAAACTGTTTTTT. Its translation is CASSFSATNEKLFF.

The J gene is TRBJ2-7, the V gene TRBV15, with 8 positions matching TRBD1. J lost 7 bases, V lost 2 bases, and 10 bases had no gene match. This CDR3 is built from 15 residues. Germline V CDR1 and CDR2: LNHNV, YYDKDF (reference sequence). CDR3 coding DNA: TGTGCCACCAGCAGATTTGGCGCAGGGGGCTTGGAGCAGTACTTC. The encoded protein is CATSRFGAGGLEQYF.

This clone has just one count. The genes are TRBV9 and TRBJ1-2; D unresolved. Germline lookup yields CDR1 SGDLS and CDR2 YYNGEE. The CDR3 totals 13 residues. V was pared by 7 bases and J by 7 bases, with 17 bases between. The CDR3 DNA is TGTGCCAGCGGACGAGAGGGATTGAGTGGCTACACCTTC. Translated: CASGREGLSGYTF.

The CDR3 sequence is CASSREVGNYEQYF. DNA for the CDR3: TGTGCCAGCAGTAGAGAGGTGGGGAACTACGAGCAGTACTTC. The chain carries TRBV27 and TRBJ2-7; D gene ambiguous. The CDR3 contains 14 residues. V lost 5 bases and J lost 3, with 14 bases in between. Germline lookup yields CDR1 MNHEY and CDR2 SMNVEV (reference sequence).

The chain employs TRBV7-2 and TRBJ2-4, with 7 bases that match TRBD1. The CDR3 is 16 residues long. Germline CDR1 SGHTA, CDR2 FQGNSA. Unmatched junction bases numbered 10, after V lost 2 bases and J lost 6 bases. The CDR3 spells CASSLRAGQVTNIQYF. The CDR3 DNA reads as TGTGCCAGCAGCTTAAGAGCCGGACAGGTCACAAACATTCAGTACTTC.

The CDR3 protein is CASSYSRARGQPQHF. CDR3 sequence (DNA): TGTGCCAGCAGTTACTCGCGGGCGAGGGGTCAGCCCCAGCATTTT. The chain is built from TRBV6-6 and TRBJ1-5, with TRBD1 as a possible D gene (5 bases). V was cut by 0 bases and J by 6 bases, with 12 bases left in between. This CDR3 spans 15 amino acids. CDR1 and CDR2 (germline): MNHNY, SVGAGI (reference sequence).

The V call is TRBV13, the J call TRBJ1-5; D is uncertain. Per the germline V gene, CDR1 is PRHDT and CDR2 is FYEKMQ (reference sequence). V lost 3 bases, J lost 11 bases, and 14 bases lay in between. The CDR3 is made up of 13 amino acids. This chain's CDR3 is CASSFQDRGSQHF. In DNA form, the CDR3 reads TGTGCCAGCAGCTTCCAGGACCGAGGGTCCCAGCATTTT. Supplemented by reference TRBV13 and TRBJ1-5, the full variable domain reads AAGVIQSPRHLIKEKRETATLKCYPIPRHDTVYWYQQGPGQDPQFLISFYEKMQSDKGSIPDRFSAQQFSDYHSELNMSSLELGDSALYFCASSFQDRGSQHFGDGTRLSIL.

This clone appeared a single time. V and J are TRBV28 and TRBJ1-5; D not resolved. There are 12 residues in the CDR3. Germline assignment: CDR1 MDHEN and CDR2 SYDVKM. V was clipped by 5 bases and J by 4 bases, with 6 bases between them. The CDR3: CASSLRNQPQHF. DNA for the CDR3: TGTGCCAGCAGTCTTAGAAATCAGCCCCAGCATTTT. Complete variable domain (other parts from reference TRBV28 and TRBJ1-5): DVKVTQSSRYLVKRTGEKVFLECVQDMDHENMFWYRQDPGLGLRLIYFSYDVKMKEKGDIPEGYSVSREKKERFSLILESASTNQTSMYLCASSLRNQPQHFGDGTRLSIL.

This chain joins TRBV10-3 and TRBJ2-7, with D possibly TRBD2 on 5 matching bases. CDR1 is ENHRY, CDR2 SYGVKD, per germline. This CDR3 region has 11 residues. V was trimmed by 8 bases and J by 2 bases, leaving 7 bases between them. CDR3 DNA sequence: TGTGCCATCGCCGGGACCTACGAGCAGTACTTC. Its translation is CAIAGTYEQYF.

The chain is built from TRBV4-2 and TRBJ2-7; either TRBD1 or TRBD2 may fit D (6 bases each). The germline V gene has CDR1 LGHNA and CDR2 YNFKEQ. V was cut by 0 bases and J by 5 bases, with 17 bases left in between. The CDR3 is 16 residues long. The chain's CDR3 is CASSQENLGRGHEQYF. In nucleotides, the CDR3 is TGTGCCAGCAGCCAAGAAAATTTAGGCCGGGGGCACGAGCAGTACTTC.

This rearrangement joins TRBV28 to TRBJ2-7, with 8 nucleotides matching TRBD2. This CDR3 spans 16 amino acids. From germline, CDR1 is MDHEN and CDR2 SYDVKM. The ends lost 6 bases at V and 5 bases at J; junction bases unmatched: 15. CDR3 in DNA: TGTGCCAGCAGCTCCTCGGAAGCGGGAGTGGGAAACGAGCAGTACTTC. This translates into CASSSSEAGVGNEQYF.

The J gene is TRBJ2-2, the V gene TRBV5-1; D not resolved. V gave up 4 bases and J gave up 4 bases, with 11 bases separating them. Germline V lookup: CDR1 SGHRS, CDR2 YFSETQ. The CDR3 sequence is 14 residues long. CDR3 coding DNA: TGCGCCAGCAGCCCGAGACAACGCACCGGGGAGCTGTTTTTT. Translation: CASSPRQRTGELFF.

V usage is TRBV30 and J usage is TRBJ1-2, with D maybe TRBD1 (5 bases). Trimming stripped 2 bases from V and 4 bases from J, with 17 bases between. Germline CDR1 and CDR2: GTSNPN and SVGIG (reference sequence). The CDR3 is 15 residues long. In DNA form, the CDR3 reads TGTGCCTGGAGTCCCTCACGGGGCCTTTTCTATGGCTACACCTTC. It specifies CAWSPSRGLFYGYTF.

The chain carries TRBV2 and TRBJ1-6, with D hard to call. CDR3 length equals 16 residues. The germline gives CDR1 SNHLY, CDR2 FYNNEI. V was shortened by 5 bases and J by 11 bases, with 22 bases between the two germline ends. CDR3: CASSPSTRISRPPLHF. Here the CDR3 DNA reads TGTGCCAGCAGTCCCTCCACTCGTATATCCCGTCCACCCCTCCACTTT.

V usage is TRBV4-3 and J usage is TRBJ1-2; D might be TRBD1 (5 bases). Germline V lookup: CDR1 LGHNA, CDR2 YSLEER. Trimming removed 4 bases from V and 2 bases from J, with 14 bases in between. The CDR3 sequence is 15 residues long. The CDR3 is CASSLWDGANYGYTF. The CDR3, as DNA: TGCGCCAGCAGCCTGTGGGACGGAGCGAACTATGGCTACACCTTC.